The TCR beta chain under discussion was sequenced for a study of PD-L1 blockade in urothelial cancer. The CDR3 is 11 amino acids. Between the trimmed V and J ends, which lost 6 bases and 8 bases, there was a span of 13 bases. Germline V gene data show CDR1 as DFQATT and CDR2 as SNEGSKA (reference sequence). Each PCR contained spiked-in synthetic TCR analog templates. TCRdb keeps only in-frame clones here, not all; method: immunoSEQ multiplex PCR. The repertoire consists of about 51,000 clones, with approximately 86% occurring once and the leading ten covering about 20%. Time point here: pretreatment peripheral blood. Metastatic or locally advanced urothelial carcinoma was present in the patients. Each individual provided 1 to 8 samples (taken pretreatment and on-treatment).

The chain employs TRBV20-1 and TRBJ1-2; D is ambiguous. This TCR came from a man aged 55 to 70 with urothelial cancer. This specimen consisted of PBMCs, obtained around atezolizumab (anti-PD-L1) treatment. Written as DNA, the CDR3 is TGCAGTGCCCCGTCAGGTGGGGGCTACACCTTC. Protein: CSAPSGGGYTF.